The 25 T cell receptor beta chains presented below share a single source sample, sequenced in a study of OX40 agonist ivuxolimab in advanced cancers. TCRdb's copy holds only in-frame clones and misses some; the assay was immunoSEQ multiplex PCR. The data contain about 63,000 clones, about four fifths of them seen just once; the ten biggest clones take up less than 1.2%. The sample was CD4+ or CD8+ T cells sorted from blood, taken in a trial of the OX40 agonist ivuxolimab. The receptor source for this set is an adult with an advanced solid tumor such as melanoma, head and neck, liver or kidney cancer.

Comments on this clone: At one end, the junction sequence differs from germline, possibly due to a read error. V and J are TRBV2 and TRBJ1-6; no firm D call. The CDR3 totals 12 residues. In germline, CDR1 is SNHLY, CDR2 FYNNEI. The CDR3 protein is CASREEGPPLHF. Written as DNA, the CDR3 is TGTGCCAGCAGGGAAGAGGGTCCACCCCTCCACTTT.

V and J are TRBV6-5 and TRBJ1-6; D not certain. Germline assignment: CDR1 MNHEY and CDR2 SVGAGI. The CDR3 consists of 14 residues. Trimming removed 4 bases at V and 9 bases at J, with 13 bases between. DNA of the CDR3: TGTGCCAGCAGTTCCCTAGGTGAGGGTTCACCCCTCCACTTT. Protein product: CASSSLGEGSPLHF.

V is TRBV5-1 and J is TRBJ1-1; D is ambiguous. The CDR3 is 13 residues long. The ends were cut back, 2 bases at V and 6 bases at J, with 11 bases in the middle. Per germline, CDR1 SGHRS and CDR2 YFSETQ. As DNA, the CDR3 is TGCGCCAGCAGCTTTGCCGGGAGCCCTGAAGCTTTCTTT. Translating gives CASSFAGSPEAFF.

The CDR3 region is CASSLAPDGTYEQYF. CDR3 nucleotides: TGTGCCAGCAGCTTAGCTCCGGACGGGACCTACGAGCAGTACTTC. This chain links TRBV7-6 with TRBJ2-7; TRBD2 might be the D (5 bases). CDR1 and CDR2 from the germline V gene are SGHVS and FNYEAQ. The CDR3 extends over 15 amino acids. The V and J ends lost 0 bases and 2 bases respectively, with 11 bases between them.

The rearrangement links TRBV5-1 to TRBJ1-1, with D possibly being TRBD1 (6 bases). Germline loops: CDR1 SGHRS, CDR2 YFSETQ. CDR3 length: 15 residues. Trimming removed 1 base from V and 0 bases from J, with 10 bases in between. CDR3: CASSLTGRMNTEAFF. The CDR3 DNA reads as TGCGCCAGCAGCTTGACAGGGAGAATGAACACTGAAGCTTTCTTT.

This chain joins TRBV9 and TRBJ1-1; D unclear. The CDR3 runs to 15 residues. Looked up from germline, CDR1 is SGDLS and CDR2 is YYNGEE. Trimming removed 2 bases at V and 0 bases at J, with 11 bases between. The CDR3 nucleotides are TGTGCCAGCAGCGTCGGCGGGAGCATGAACACTGAAGCTTTCTTT. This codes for CASSVGGSMNTEAFF. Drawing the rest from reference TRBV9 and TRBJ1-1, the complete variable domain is DSGVTQTPKHLITATGQRVTLRCSPRSGDLSVYWYQQSLDQGLQFLIQYYNGEERAKGNILERFSAQQFPDLHSELNLSSLELGDSALYFCASSVGGSMNTEAFFGQGTRLTVV.

The chain's CDR3 is CASSISPGNQPQHF. CDR3 bases: TGTGCCAGTAGTATAAGTCCTGGAAATCAGCCCCAGCATTTT. The chain links TRBV19 to TRBJ1-5; D is unclear. The CDR3 is 14 residues long. The V gene lost 2 bases and the J gene lost 4 bases, with 9 bases spanning the gap. Germline V CDR1 and CDR2: LNHDA, SQIVND (reference sequence).

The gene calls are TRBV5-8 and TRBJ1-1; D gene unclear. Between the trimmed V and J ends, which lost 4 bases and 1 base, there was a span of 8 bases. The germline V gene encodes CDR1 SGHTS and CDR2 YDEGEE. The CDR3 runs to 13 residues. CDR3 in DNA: TGTGCCAGCAGCCTGGAGTGGAACACTGAAGCTTTCTTT. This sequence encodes CASSLEWNTEAFF.

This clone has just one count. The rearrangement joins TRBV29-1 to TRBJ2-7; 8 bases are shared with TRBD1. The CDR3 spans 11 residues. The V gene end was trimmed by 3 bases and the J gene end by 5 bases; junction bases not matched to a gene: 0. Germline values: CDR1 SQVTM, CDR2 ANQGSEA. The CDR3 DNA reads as TGCAGCGTTGACAGGGGGCACGAGCAGTACTTC. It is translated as CSVDRGHEQYF.

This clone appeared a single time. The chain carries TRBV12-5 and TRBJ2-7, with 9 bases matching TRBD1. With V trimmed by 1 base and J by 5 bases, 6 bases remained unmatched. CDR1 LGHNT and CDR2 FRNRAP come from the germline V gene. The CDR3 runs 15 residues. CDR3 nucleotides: TGTGCTAGTGGTTTGGATGGACAGGGGTTCCACGAGCAGTACTTC. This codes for CASGLDGQGFHEQYF.

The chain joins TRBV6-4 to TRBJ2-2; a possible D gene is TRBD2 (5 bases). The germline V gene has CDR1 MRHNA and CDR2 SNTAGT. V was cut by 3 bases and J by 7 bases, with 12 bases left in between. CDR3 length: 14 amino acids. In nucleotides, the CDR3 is TGTGCCAGCAGTGAAGAGAGGGTGGTCGGGGAGCTGTTTTTT. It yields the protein CASSEERVVGELFF.

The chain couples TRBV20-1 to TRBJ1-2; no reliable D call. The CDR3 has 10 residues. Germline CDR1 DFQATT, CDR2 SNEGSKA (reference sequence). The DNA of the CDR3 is TGCAGCGCAGTGGGGTATGGCTACACCTTC. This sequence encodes CSAVGYGYTF.

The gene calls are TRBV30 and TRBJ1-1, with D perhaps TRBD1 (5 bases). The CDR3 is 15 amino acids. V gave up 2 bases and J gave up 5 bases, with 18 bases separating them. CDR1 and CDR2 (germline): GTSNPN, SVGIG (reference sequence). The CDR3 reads CAWSLVGAIRTEAFF. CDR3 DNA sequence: TGTGCCTGGAGTCTGGTAGGGGCGATAAGGACTGAAGCTTTCTTT.

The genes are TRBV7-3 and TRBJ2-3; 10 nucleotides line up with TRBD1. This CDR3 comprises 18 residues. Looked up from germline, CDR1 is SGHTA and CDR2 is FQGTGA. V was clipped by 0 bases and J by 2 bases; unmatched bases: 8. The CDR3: CASSLTSSGTGATDTQYF. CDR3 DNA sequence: TGTGCCAGCAGCTTAACCTCTTCGGGGACAGGGGCCACAGATACGCAGTATTTT. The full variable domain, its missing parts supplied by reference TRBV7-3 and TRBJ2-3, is GAGVSQTPSNKVTEKGKYVELRCDPISGHTALYWYRQSLGQGPEFLIYFQGTGAADDSGLPNDRFFAVRPEGSVSTLKIQRTERGDSAVYLCASSLTSSGTGATDTQYFGPGTRLTVL.

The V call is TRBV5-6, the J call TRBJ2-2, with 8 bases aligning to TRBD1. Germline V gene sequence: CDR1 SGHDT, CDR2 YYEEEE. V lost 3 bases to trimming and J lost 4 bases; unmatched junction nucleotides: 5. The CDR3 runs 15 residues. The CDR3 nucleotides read TGTGCCAGCAGCTCATCCAGGGGGCGCACCGGGGAGCTGTTTTTT. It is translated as CASSSSRGRTGELFF.

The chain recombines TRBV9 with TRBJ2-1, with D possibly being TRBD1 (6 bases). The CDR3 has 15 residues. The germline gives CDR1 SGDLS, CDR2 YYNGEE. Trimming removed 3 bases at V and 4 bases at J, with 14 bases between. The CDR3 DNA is TGTGCCAGCAGCGGATTACAGGGTGCGTACAATGAGCAGTTCTTC. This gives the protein CASSGLQGAYNEQFF.

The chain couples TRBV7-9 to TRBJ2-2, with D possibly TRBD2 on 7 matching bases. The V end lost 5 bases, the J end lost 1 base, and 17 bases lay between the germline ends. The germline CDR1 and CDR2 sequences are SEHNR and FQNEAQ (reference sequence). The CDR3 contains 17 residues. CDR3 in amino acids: CASSTLGGGMNTGELFF. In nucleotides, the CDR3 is TGTGCCAGCAGCACCCTAGGGGGGGGTATGAACACCGGGGAGCTGTTTTTT.

CDR3 loop: CASSNRRLDYNSPLHF. The CDR3 DNA follows: TGTGCCAGCAGCAATCGACGGTTAGACTATAATTCACCCCTCCACTTT. The V gene is TRBV7-2, the J gene TRBJ1-6; D unclear. The CDR3 is made up of 16 amino acids. The V gene lost 5 bases and the J gene lost 3 bases, with 14 bases spanning the gap. Germline V gene data show CDR1 as SGHTA and CDR2 as FQGNSA.

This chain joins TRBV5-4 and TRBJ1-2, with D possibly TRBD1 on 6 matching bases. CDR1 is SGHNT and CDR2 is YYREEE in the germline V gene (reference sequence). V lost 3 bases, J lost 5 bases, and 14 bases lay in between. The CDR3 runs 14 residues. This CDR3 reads CASSSTGREYGYTF. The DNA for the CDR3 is TGTGCCAGCAGCTCGACAGGCCGGGAGTATGGCTACACCTTC.

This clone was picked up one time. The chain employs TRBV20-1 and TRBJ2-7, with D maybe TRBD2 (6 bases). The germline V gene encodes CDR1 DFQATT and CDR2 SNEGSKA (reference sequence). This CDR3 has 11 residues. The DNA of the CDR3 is TGCGGAGGGTTAGGTGCCCACGAGCAGTACTTC. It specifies CGGLGAHEQYF.

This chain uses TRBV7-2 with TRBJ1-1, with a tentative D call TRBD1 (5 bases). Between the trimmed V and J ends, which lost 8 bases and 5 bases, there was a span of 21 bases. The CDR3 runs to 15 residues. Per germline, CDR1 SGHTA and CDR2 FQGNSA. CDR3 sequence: CASVRDAFGGTEAFF. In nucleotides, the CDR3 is TGTGCCAGCGTCCGGGACGCCTTCGGGGGTACTGAAGCTTTCTTT.

This chain's CDR3 is CASSRSAASETQYF. Here the CDR3 DNA reads TGTGCCAGCAGCCGGAGCGCAGCTTCAGAGACCCAGTACTTC. The chain uses TRBV7-2 and TRBJ2-5; D gene uncertain. V was shortened by 5 bases and J by 4 bases, with 14 bases between the two germline ends. The CDR3 loop spans 14 amino acids. Germline loops: CDR1 SGHTA, CDR2 FQGNSA.

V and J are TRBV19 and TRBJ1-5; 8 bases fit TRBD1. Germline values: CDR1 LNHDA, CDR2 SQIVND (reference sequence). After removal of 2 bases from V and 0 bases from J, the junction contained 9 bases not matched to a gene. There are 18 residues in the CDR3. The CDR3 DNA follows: TGTGCCAGTAGTATAATGGGGACAGGAACCTATAGCAATCAGCCCCAGCATTTT. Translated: CASSIMGTGTYSNQPQHF.

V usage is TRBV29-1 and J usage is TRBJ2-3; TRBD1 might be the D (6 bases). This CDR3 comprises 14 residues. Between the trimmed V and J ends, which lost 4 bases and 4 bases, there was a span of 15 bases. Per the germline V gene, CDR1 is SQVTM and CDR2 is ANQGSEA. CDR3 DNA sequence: TGCAGCGTTGGGGCGGTAACAGGGTCAGATACGCAGTATTTT. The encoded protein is CSVGAVTGSDTQYF.

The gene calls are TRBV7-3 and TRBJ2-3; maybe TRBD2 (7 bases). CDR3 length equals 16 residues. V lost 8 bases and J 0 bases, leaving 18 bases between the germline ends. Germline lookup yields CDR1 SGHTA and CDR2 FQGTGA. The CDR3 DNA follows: TGTGCCAGCGCCCGGGGGGCCATGTCTAGCACAGATACGCAGTATTTT. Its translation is CASARGAMSSTDTQYF.